The 26 T cell receptor beta chains listed next were all sequenced from one sample in a study of T cells in localized non-small cell lung cancer. Here immunoSEQ multiplex PCR was the method, and the copy in TCRdb shows in-frame clones only, minus some. The sample shows 2,000 to 2,500 clones, 25% to 30% of them seen only once. The material sequenced was normal lung tissue next to the tumor, taken before any cancer treatment. The receptors were gathered from an older male donor with stage II lung adenocarcinoma.

The V and J genes are TRBV11-3 and TRBJ2-1, with 9 bases fitting TRBD2. CDR3 size: 16 residues. Germline V gene sequence: CDR1 SGHNT, CDR2 YENEEA. Losses at the gene ends were 2 bases for V and 10 bases for J; bases not matched to a gene: 12. This CDR3 is CASSLTGGTSLLEQFF. CDR3 nucleotide sequence: TGTGCCAGCAGCTTAACGGGAGGGACTAGCCTCCTCGAGCAGTTCTTC.

This chain uses TRBV6-8 with TRBJ2-1; the D gene is possibly TRBD2 (5 bases). Trimming shortened V by 0 bases and J by 10 bases, and 10 bases separated the two germline ends. The CDR3 consists of 13 residues. The germline gives CDR1 MNHGY, CDR2 SAAAGT. The CDR3 protein is CASSYSLSGEQFF. The CDR3 coding sequence is TGTGCCAGCAGTTACTCCTTGTCGGGAGAGCAGTTCTTC.

V usage is TRBV28 and J usage is TRBJ2-3, with 7 bases that match TRBD1. From germline, CDR1 is MDHEN and CDR2 SYDVKM. J gave up 6 bases and V 5 bases, and 2 bases lay outside the gene matches. This CDR3 spans 12 amino acids. CDR3 sequence: CASSTTGDTQYF. The CDR3 DNA is TGTGCCAGCAGTACGACAGGGGATACGCAGTATTTT.

This clone is deemed medium-sized (0.01 to 0.1%). This chain connects TRBV11-3 to TRBJ2-7; 8 bases match TRBD1. Germline V gene sequence: CDR1 SGHNT, CDR2 YENEEA. The V gene end was trimmed by 4 bases and the J gene end by 0 bases; junction bases not matched to a gene: 8. This CDR3 contains 16 residues. CDR3 amino acids: CASSSGTGRYSYEQYF. The CDR3 DNA follows: TGTGCCAGCAGCTCCGGGACAGGACGTTACTCCTACGAGCAGTACTTC.

V gene TRBV6-8 combines with J gene TRBJ2-1; 7 nucleotides agree with TRBD1. This CDR3 region has 13 residues. Per the germline V gene, CDR1 is MNHGY and CDR2 is SAAAGT. Trimming took 10 bases from V and 8 from J; bases not matched to a gene: 11. This CDR3 reads CAITPGQHHEQFF. In nucleotides, the CDR3 is TGTGCCATCACCCCGGGACAGCACCATGAGCAGTTCTTC.

This clone was detected a few times. The rearrangement joins TRBV19 to TRBJ1-1; TRBD1 might be the D (6 bases). V lost 9 bases and J lost 7, with 15 bases in between. Looked up from germline, CDR1 is LNHDA and CDR2 is SQIVND (reference sequence). The CDR3 totals 12 residues. The CDR3 loop is CASRRGQIEAFF. The CDR3 DNA is TGTGCCAGCAGAAGAGGACAGATTGAAGCTTTCTTT.

This clone was seen more than once but under ten times. The V gene is TRBV5-1, the J gene TRBJ2-1; tentative D call: TRBD1 (6 bases). CDR3 length equals 16 residues. In germline, CDR1 is SGHRS, CDR2 YFSETQ. The germline V and J ends were trimmed by 0 bases and 7 bases, with 17 bases remaining between them. The CDR3 sequence: CASSLAAGDALNEQFF. CDR3 DNA: TGCGCCAGCAGCTTGGCGGCAGGGGATGCGCTAAATGAGCAGTTCTTC.

The chain uses TRBV28 and TRBJ2-7, with a possible D match to TRBD1 (5 bases). V was cut by 6 bases and J by 5 bases, with 14 bases left in between. Looked up from germline, CDR1 is MDHEN and CDR2 is SYDVKM. This CDR3 comprises 13 residues. Here the CDR3 DNA reads TGTGCCAGCAGAGGGGCAGGGCGGCACGAGCAGTACTTC. Protein: CASRGAGRHEQYF.

This clone was detected a few times. J is TRBJ2-1 and V is TRBV11-3; perhaps D is TRBD1 or TRBD2 (6 bases each). Germline values: CDR1 SGHNT, CDR2 YENEEA. Trimming left V 8 bases short and J 0 bases short, with 20 bases between. This CDR3 region has 17 residues. The CDR3 sequence is CASGNERGAISYNEQFF. The CDR3 DNA sequence: TGTGCCAGCGGCAACGAGAGGGGGGCTATCTCCTACAATGAGCAGTTCTTC.

The genes are TRBV11-3 and TRBJ2-1; no firm D call. This CDR3 comprises 18 residues. CDR1 is SGHNT and CDR2 is YENEEA in the germline V gene. Trimming took 0 bases from V and 9 from J, leaving 24 bases between them. CDR3 DNA: TGTGCCAGCAGCTTAGAAACGCATAAGGATGGGCGGTTCCGTGAGCAGTTCTTC. Translated, it gives CASSLETHKDGRFREQFF.

Concerning this clone: The read falls 5 residues short of the CDR3 end, and the missing part is taken from the germline J gene. V gene TRBV5-1 combines with J gene TRBJ2-3, with TRBD2 matching 7 bases. CDR3 length: 16 residues. From germline, CDR1 is SGHRS and CDR2 YFSETQ. The CDR3 bases that were read are TGCGCCAGCAGCTTGGGAACTCCGGCGGGAGCA. The encoded protein is CASSLGTPAGA. The complete CDR3 reads CASSLGTPAGADTQYF.

This chain uses TRBV10-2 with TRBJ1-3; the D is unclear. This CDR3 is 14 amino acids long. Trimming took off 3 bases at V and 0 bases at J, with 6 bases between the two ends. Looked up from germline, CDR1 is WSHSY and CDR2 is SAAADI. The CDR3 loop reads CASSDGSSGNTIYF. In nucleotides, the CDR3 is TGCGCCAGCAGTGATGGGAGCTCTGGAAACACCATATATTTT.

In its sample, this clone is medium-sized. The chain has TRBV9 and TRBJ1-2; the D gene is possibly TRBD1 (5 bases). Germline CDR1 reads SGDLS; CDR2 reads YYNGEE. Between the trimmed V and J ends, which lost 4 bases and 1 base, there was a span of 14 bases. The CDR3 has 15 amino acids. The CDR3 DNA reads TGTGCCAGCAGCTCTCTCGGGGCGGATAACTATGGCTACACCTTC. As protein: CASSSLGADNYGYTF. Filled out from reference TRBV9 and TRBJ1-2, the complete variable domain reads DSGVTQTPKHLITATGQRVTLRCSPRSGDLSVYWYQQSLDQGLQFLIQYYNGEERAKGNILERFSAQQFPDLHSELNLSSLELGDSALYFCASSSLGADNYGYTFGSGTRLTVV.

This chain joins TRBV11-3 and TRBJ2-1; no clear D. Germline CDR1 and CDR2: SGHNT and YENEEA. V was pared by 3 bases and J by 4 bases, with 10 bases between. The CDR3 is made up of 14 amino acids. In DNA, the CDR3 is TGTGCCAGCAGCTTTCTGATGGGATACAATGAGCAGTTCTTC. It translates to CASSFLMGYNEQFF.

The V gene is TRBV19, the J gene TRBJ2-2; no definite D call. Trimming left V 5 bases short and J 1 base short, with 5 bases between. Germline CDR1 and CDR2: LNHDA and SQIVND (reference sequence). The CDR3 is made up of 13 amino acids. This CDR3 reads CASSLLNTGELFF. CDR3 bases: TGTGCCAGTAGTCTCCTGAACACCGGGGAGCTGTTTTTT.

The V and J genes are TRBV23-1 and TRBJ2-1; D is perhaps TRBD2 (6 bases). TRBV23-1 is filed as an ORF, its function uncertain. The CDR3 runs 13 residues. Between the trimmed V and J ends, which lost 6 bases and 2 bases, there was a span of 8 bases. CDR3 protein: CASREGTYNEQFF. The CDR3 bases are TGCGCCAGCAGGGAGGGGACCTACAATGAGCAGTTCTTC.

The V gene is TRBV30, the J gene TRBJ1-3, with TRBD1 identical over 8 bases. Losses at the gene ends were 2 bases for V and 4 bases for J; bases not matched to a gene: 7. The CDR3 totals 15 residues. Germline V gene lookup returns CDR1 GTSNPN and CDR2 SVGIG (reference sequence). The CDR3 nucleotides are TGTGCCTGGAGTACCCAGGGGGCTGCGGGAAACACCATATATTTT. Translating it yields CAWSTQGAAGNTIYF.

The CDR3 bases are TGTGCCAGCAGTTTATTGGGAAAACGCAATGAGCAGTTCTTC. This translates into CASSLLGKRNEQFF. The chain has TRBV28 and TRBJ2-1; D is uncertain. Germline CDR1 MDHEN, CDR2 SYDVKM. This CDR3 is 14 amino acids long. V was shortened by 1 base and J by 6 bases, with 10 bases between the two germline ends.

This clone was observed a few times. The J gene is TRBJ1-5, the V gene TRBV11-3; D is possibly TRBD1 (5 bases). V lost 5 bases to trimming and J lost 3 bases, with 14 bases between them. The CDR3 loop spans 15 amino acids. Germline V gene sequence: CDR1 SGHNT, CDR2 YENEEA. The CDR3 DNA sequence: TGTGCCAGCAGCGTGCAGGGCAGGGACAATCAGCCCCAGCATTTT. Its translation: CASSVQGRDNQPQHF. The complete variable domain, with remaining parts taken from reference TRBV11-3 and TRBJ1-5, reads EAGVVQSPRYKIIEKKQPVAFWCNPISGHNTLYWYLQNLGQGPELLIRYENEEAVDDSQLPKDRFSAERLKGVDSTLKIQPAELGDSAVYLCASSVQGRDNQPQHFGDGTRLSIL.

This clone is large by share. J is TRBJ1-2 and V is TRBV6-8; TRBD1 aligns across 9 bases. The CDR3 has 14 amino acids. Germline-derived CDR1 and CDR2 are MNHGY and SAAAGT. V shed 4 bases, J shed 2 bases, and the junction held 2 bases outside the gene matches. The CDR3 reads CASSWTGANYGYTF. The CDR3, as DNA: TGTGCCAGCAGTTGGACAGGGGCGAACTATGGCTACACCTTC.

The J gene is TRBJ2-7, the V gene TRBV18; the match to TRBD1 covers 7 bases. The CDR3 sequence is 14 residues long. J gave up 8 bases and V 1 base, and 8 bases lay outside the gene matches. Germline V gene sequence: CDR1 KGHSH, CDR2 LQKENI. CDR3 region: CASSPQRQGLQQYF. CDR3 nucleotides: TGTGCCAGCTCACCACAACGACAGGGTCTCCAGCAGTACTTC.

This clone was recorded a few times. The V gene is TRBV6-8, the J gene TRBJ2-5; D call uncertain. The V end was cut by 2 bases, the J end by 0 bases, with 10 bases between. In germline, CDR1 is MNHGY, CDR2 SAAAGT. CDR3 length equals 15 residues. The CDR3 sequence: CASSYGRADQETQYF. The DNA of the CDR3 is TGTGCCAGCAGTTACGGTAGGGCTGACCAAGAGACCCAGTACTTC.

The V call is TRBV28, the J call TRBJ1-4; TRBD1 agrees at 12 bases. The trim removed 3 bases at V and 5 bases at J, leaving 4 bases unmatched. The germline V gene has CDR1 MDHEN and CDR2 SYDVKM. This CDR3 is 16 amino acids long. The CDR3 coding sequence is TGTGCCAGCAGTTTGGGGACAGGGGGCGGGAATGAAAAACTGTTTTTT. Translating gives CASSLGTGGGNEKLFF. Full variable domain (remainder filled in from reference TRBV28 and TRBJ1-4): DVKVTQSSRYLVKRTGEKVFLECVQDMDHENMFWYRQDPGLGLRLIYFSYDVKMKEKGDIPEGYSVSREKKERFSLILESASTNQTSMYLCASSLGTGGGNEKLFFGSGTQLSVL.

This clone was detected a few times. The genes are TRBV5-1 and TRBJ2-7, with D perhaps matching TRBD1 (5 bases). This CDR3 has 14 residues. Per germline, CDR1 SGHRS and CDR2 YFSETQ. The V end lost 0 bases, the J end lost 2 bases, and 9 bases lay between the germline ends. CDR3 amino acids: CASSLVAGTYEQYF. CDR3 sequence (DNA): TGCGCCAGCAGCTTGGTGGCAGGGACCTACGAGCAGTACTTC. The variable domain in full, with the rest retrieved from reference TRBV5-1 and TRBJ2-7, is KAGVTQTPRYLIKTRGQQVTLSCSPISGHRSVSWYQQTPGQGLQFLFEYFSETQRNKGNFPGRFSGRQFSNSRSEMNVSTLELGDSALYLCASSLVAGTYEQYFGPGTRLTVT.

The genes are TRBV5-1 and TRBJ2-5; 7 bases match TRBD1. V lost 4 bases to trimming and J lost 4 bases; unmatched junction nucleotides: 13. CDR3 length equals 16 residues. The germline V gene has CDR1 SGHRS and CDR2 YFSETQ. The CDR3 loop is CASSTGSTGKTETQYF. Here the CDR3 DNA reads TGCGCCAGCAGCACCGGGTCGACAGGGAAGACAGAGACCCAGTACTTC.

V usage is TRBV6-8 and J usage is TRBJ1-2, with D unresolved. The germline V gene encodes CDR1 MNHGY and CDR2 SAAAGT. The V end was cut by 5 bases, the J end by 4 bases, with 14 bases between. The length of the CDR3 is 14 residues. Written as DNA, the CDR3 is TGTGCCAGCAGTGCCGTTCCAGCCCTCTATGGCTACACCTTC. Amino acids: CASSAVPALYGYTF.